Included here is one T cell receptor beta chain sequence, with context. This sample was taken from a study of shared clonotypes between healthy human individuals. The wider study: Donors, aged 18 to 49, were a couple of women and three men.

Donation came from healthy HIV-negative adults that had no recent acute infections or vaccinations. For each subset, genomic DNA was distributed in equal portions over several immunoSEQ plates. Here immunoSEQ multiplex PCR was the method, and the copy in TCRdb shows in-frame clones only, minus some. Among around 2.5 million clones listed, under 95% were seen once. This CDR3 has 15 residues. V lost 1 base and J lost 6, with 16 bases in between. CDR1 is MNHNS and CDR2 is SASEGT in the germline V gene. The clonotype originates from a man between 18 and 29 years old in good health. Some clones in this sample may be carry-over from other donors' samples. The chain couples TRBV6-1 to TRBJ2-7, with D possibly TRBD2 on 6 matching bases. Sequences were obtained from naive CD4+ T cells from PBMCs. The sample's subset: CD45RA+ positively selected. The CDR3 DNA follows: TGTGCCAGCAGTGAAGTTGGCGCGGGACCGTTCGAGCAGTACTTC. Translating it yields CASSEVGAGPFEQYF.